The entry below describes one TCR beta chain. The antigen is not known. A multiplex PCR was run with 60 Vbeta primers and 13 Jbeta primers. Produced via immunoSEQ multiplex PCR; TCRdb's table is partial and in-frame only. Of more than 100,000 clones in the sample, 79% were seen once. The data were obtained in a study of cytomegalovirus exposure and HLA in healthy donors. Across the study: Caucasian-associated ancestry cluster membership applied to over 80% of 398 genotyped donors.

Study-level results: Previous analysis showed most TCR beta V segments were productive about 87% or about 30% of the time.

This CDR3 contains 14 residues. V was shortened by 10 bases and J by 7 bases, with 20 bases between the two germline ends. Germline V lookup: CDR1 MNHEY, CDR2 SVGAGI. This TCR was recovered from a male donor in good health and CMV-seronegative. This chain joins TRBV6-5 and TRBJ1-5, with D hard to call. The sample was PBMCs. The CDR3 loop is CATEGPPSGQPQHF. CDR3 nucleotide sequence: TGTGCCACCGAGGGCCCACCGTCGGGGCAGCCCCAGCATTTT.